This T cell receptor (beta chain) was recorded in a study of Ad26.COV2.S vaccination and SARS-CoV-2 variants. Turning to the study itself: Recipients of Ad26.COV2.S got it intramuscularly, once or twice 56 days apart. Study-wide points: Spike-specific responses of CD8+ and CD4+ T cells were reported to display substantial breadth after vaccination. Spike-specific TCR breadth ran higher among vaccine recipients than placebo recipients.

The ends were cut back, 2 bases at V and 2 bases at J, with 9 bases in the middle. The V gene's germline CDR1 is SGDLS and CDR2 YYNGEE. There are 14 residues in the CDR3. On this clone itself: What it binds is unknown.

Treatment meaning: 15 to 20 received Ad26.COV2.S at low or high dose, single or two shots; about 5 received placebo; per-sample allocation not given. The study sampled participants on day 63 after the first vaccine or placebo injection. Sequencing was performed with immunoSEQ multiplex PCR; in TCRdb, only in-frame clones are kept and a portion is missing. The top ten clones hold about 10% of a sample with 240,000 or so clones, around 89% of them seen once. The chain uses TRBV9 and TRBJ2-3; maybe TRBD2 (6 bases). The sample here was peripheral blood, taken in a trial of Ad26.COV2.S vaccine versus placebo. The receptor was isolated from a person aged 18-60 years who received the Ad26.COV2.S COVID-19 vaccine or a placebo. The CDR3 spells CASSVGGTTDTQYF. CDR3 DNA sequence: TGTGCCAGCAGCGTGGGGGGAACCACAGATACGCAGTATTTT.